This paragraph reports one T cell receptor (beta chain). Its target is not known. The sample is drawn from a study of shared clonotypes between healthy human individuals. V was cut by 5 bases and J by 6 bases, with 14 bases left in between. The CDR3 loop spans 15 amino acids. The germline V gene encodes CDR1 SGHAT and CDR2 FQDESV (reference sequence). Healthy and HIV-negative, the adult donors had no recent acute infections or vaccinations. Nashville, Tennessee was home to all donors, who were Caucasian adults. Study findings and constraints: Across subsets, estimated richness was generally greater for naive than for memory populations. About 5% was the fraction of naive CD4 clonotypes found shared across a handful of donors.

Assay: immunoSEQ multiplex PCR; the TCRdb copy retains only in-frame clones and omits some. The profile shows around 510,000 clones, about 96% of them singletons. The TCR was taken from a woman aged 25 to 39 in good health. Sequencing was performed on naive CD4+ T cells sorted from blood. Subset noted: CD45RA+ positively selected. The chain is built from TRBV11-1 and TRBJ1-6, with D unclear. CDR3 region: CASSPRTATNSPLHF. The CDR3 DNA follows: TGTGCCAGCAGCCCCCGGACGGCCACTAATTCACCCCTCCACTTT.